The 19 T cell receptor beta chains given below trace back to one sample, sequenced in a study of patients and donors after allogeneic stem cell transplantation. TCRdb reprocessed the RT-PCR reads with MiXCR, giving one entry per CDR3 protein. The sample shows approximately 200,000 distinct CDR3 sequences, roughly two fifths of them seen only once. Input material: blood, either unsorted or a sorted T cell fraction (not recorded which). The receptors shown here come from a human donor who was either an allogeneic HSCT recipient or a stem cell or donor lymphocyte infusion donor (not recorded which). It is not recorded whose cells these are; they may come from a transplant donor.

This clonotype was counted ten times or more. The DNA of the CDR3 is TGTGCCAGCGGTATAGGGGGTAGCTCTGGAAACACCATATATTTT. Protein sequence: CASGIGGSSGNTIYF. This chain links TRBV2 with TRBJ1-3; a weak D match, TRBD1 (6 bases). The CDR3 is 15 residues long. The germline V gene has CDR1 SNHLY and CDR2 FYNNEI. V was trimmed by 8 bases and J by 0 bases, leaving 14 bases between them.

This clonotype was picked up a small number of times. This sequence joins TRBV12-3 or TRBV12-4 and TRBJ1-5, with a tentative D call TRBD1 (6 bases). V was pared by 5 bases and J by 1 base, with 12 bases between. The CDR3 is 15 amino acids. Written as DNA, the CDR3 is TGTGCCAGCAGTCCATTTCAGGGGAGCAATCAGCCCCAGCATTTT. Its translation: CASSPFQGSNQPQHF.

In this sample, this clonotype turned up a few times. This chain connects TRBV2 to TRBJ1-1; D is ambiguous. The CDR3 consists of 14 residues. The V end was cut by 3 bases, the J end by 4 bases, with 12 bases between. Germline V lookup: CDR1 SNHLY, CDR2 FYNNEI. CDR3 in DNA: TGTGCCAGCAGTGAGGCTGAGGGTGGCACTGAAGCTTTCTTT. Translating it yields CASSEAEGGTEAFF.

V and J are TRBV7-9 and TRBJ2-7, with 8 bases matching TRBD1. Germline V gene sequence: CDR1 SEHNR, CDR2 FQNEAQ (reference sequence). CDR3 length equals 13 residues. The ends lost 2 bases at V and 5 bases at J; junction bases unmatched: 2. For the CDR3, the DNA is TGTGCCAGCAGCTTATACAGGGGGGACGAGCAGTACTTC. Translation gives CASSLYRGDEQYF. Full variable domain (missing parts from reference TRBV7-9 and TRBJ2-7): DTGVSQNPRHKITKRGQNVTFRCDPISEHNRLYWYRQTLGQGPEFLTYFQNEAQLEKSRLLSDRFSAERPKGSFSTLEIQRTEQGDSAMYLCASSLYRGDEQYFGPGTRLTVT.

V is TRBV5-1 and J is TRBJ2-1; D is perhaps TRBD1 (5 bases). CDR1 and CDR2 (germline): SGHRS, YFSETQ. The CDR3 covers 14 residues. Trimming took off 0 bases at V and 9 bases at J, with 13 bases between the two ends. The CDR3 DNA sequence: TGCGCCAGCAGCTTGGCCGGAAGGGGCACTGAGCAGTTCTTC. Protein sequence: CASSLAGRGTEQFF.

V is TRBV19 and J is TRBJ1-2; D not resolved. Between the trimmed V and J ends, which lost 10 bases and 3 bases, there was a span of 12 bases. This CDR3 comprises 12 residues. The germline CDR1 and CDR2 sequences are LNHDA and SQIVND (reference sequence). CDR3 residues: CATGTRYYGYTF. For the CDR3, the DNA is TGTGCCACAGGAACGAGGTACTATGGCTACACCTTC. The full variable domain, with the rest looked up from reference TRBV19 and TRBJ1-2, is DGGITQSPKYLFRKEGQNVTLSCEQNLNHDAMYWYRQDPGQGLRLIYYSQIVNDFQKGDIAEGYSVSREKKESFPLTVTSAQKNPTAFYLCATGTRYYGYTFGSGTRLTVV.

V gene TRBV29-1 combines with J gene TRBJ2-1; D might be TRBD1 (6 bases). Germline V CDR1 and CDR2: SQVTM, ANQGSEA. The CDR3 totals 15 residues. With 3 bases removed from V and 1 base from J, the gap between germline ends came to 13 bases. The CDR3 loop reads CSVEVEGGSYNEQFF. CDR3 in DNA: TGCAGCGTTGAGGTTGAAGGGGGTTCCTACAATGAGCAGTTCTTC.

This chain links TRBV12-3 or TRBV12-4 with TRBJ2-2; D unclear. Trimming shortened V by 7 bases and J by 7 bases, and 10 bases separated the two germline ends. The CDR3 is 12 amino acids. The CDR3 region has the DNA TGTGCCAGCAATCGGGTACACGGGGAGCTGTTTTTT. Protein: CASNRVHGELFF.

This clonotype turned up a few times. The chain employs TRBV3-1 and TRBJ2-1; the match to TRBD1 covers 7 bases. J lost 8 bases, V lost 3 bases, and 4 bases had no gene match. The CDR3 is made up of 13 amino acids. Germline CDR1 is LGHDT and CDR2 is YNNKEL (reference sequence). The CDR3 nucleotides read TGTGCCAGCAGCCATGACAGGGTTGATGAGCAGTTCTTC. Translating gives CASSHDRVDEQFF.

V gene TRBV9 combines with J gene TRBJ2-3; D not certain. Trimming cost V 4 bases and J 4 bases, with 16 bases left between them. The CDR3 contains 15 residues. Germline-derived CDR1 and CDR2 are SGDLS and YYNGEE. The CDR3 DNA is TGTGCCAGCAGCCTGTCGAGCGTAGCCCCAGATACGCAGTATTTT. Amino acids: CASSLSSVAPDTQYF.

V gene TRBV7-9 combines with J gene TRBJ1-1; TRBD1 might be the D (6 bases). The CDR3 has 12 amino acids. Germline loops: CDR1 SEHNR, CDR2 FQNEAQ (reference sequence). Trimming shortened V by 3 bases and J by 7 bases, and 9 bases separated the two germline ends. CDR3 nucleotides: TGTGCCAGCAGCTTGACACAGGGTGAAGCTTTCTTT. Its translation is CASSLTQGEAFF.

The chain employs TRBV5-1 and TRBJ2-7; D uncertain. This CDR3 has 14 amino acids. In germline, CDR1 is SGHRS, CDR2 YFSETQ. Deletions cut 0 bases from V and 5 bases from J, with 12 bases between. For the CDR3, the DNA is TGCGCCAGCAGCTTGGGGGCTGGGCCCCACGAGCAGTACTTC. Translating gives CASSLGAGPHEQYF.

This clonotype has just a few counts. J is TRBJ1-3 and V is TRBV7-2; D is perhaps TRBD1 (6 bases). V lost 5 bases and J 6 bases, leaving 14 bases between the germline ends. The CDR3 sequence is 14 residues long. Germline V CDR1 and CDR2: SGHTA, FQGNSA. The CDR3 here is CASSRDRRINTIYF. DNA of the CDR3: TGTGCCAGCAGCCGCGACAGGAGGATAAACACCATATATTTT. Full variable domain (outside the CDR3, taken from reference TRBV7-2 and TRBJ1-3): GAGVSQSPSNKVTEKGKDVELRCDPISGHTALYWYRQSLGQGLEFLIYFQGNSAPDKSGLPSDRFSAERTGGSVSTLTIQRTQQEDSAVYLCASSRDRRINTIYFGEGSWLTVV.

The genes are TRBV12-3 or TRBV12-4 and TRBJ2-1, with 9 bases that match TRBD1. CDR3 length: 16 amino acids. Trimming at V came to 5 bases and at J to 0 bases, leaving 5 bases not matched to a gene. In DNA form, the CDR3 reads TGTGCCAGCAGTGAACAGGGGGCGGGCTCCTACAATGAGCAGTTCTTC. Protein product: CASSEQGAGSYNEQFF.

This clonotype has a handful of counts. The chain is built from TRBV24-1 and TRBJ1-1; possible D gene TRBD1, 6 bases. The CDR3 sequence is 17 residues long. Germline assignment: CDR1 KGHDR and CDR2 SFDVKD. Trimming pared 12 bases from V and 1 base from J, leaving 26 bases between. The CDR3 region has the DNA TGTGCCGCCTTCGCGCCGTCCAGACAGGACACGAACACTGAAGCTTTCTTT. Protein product: CAAFAPSRQDTNTEAFF.

About this clonotype: At one of its ends the junction is not consistent with the germline gene, which may arise from a read error. This chain connects TRBV11-3 to TRBJ2-2; D is tentatively TRBD1 or TRBD2 (6 bases each). This CDR3 contains 15 residues. Germline V lookup: CDR1 SGHNT, CDR2 YENEEA. CDR3 nucleotides: TGTGCCAGCAGCTTAGGTGGACGCAGTGAGGGGGAGGTGTTTTTT. It translates to CASSLGGRSEGEVFF.

This chain uses TRBV7-9 with TRBJ2-7; D gene uncertain. Germline V gene data show CDR1 as SEHNR and CDR2 as FQNEAQ (reference sequence). The germline V and J ends were trimmed by 3 bases and 2 bases, with 5 bases remaining between them. This CDR3 comprises 12 residues. As DNA, the CDR3 is TGTGCCAGCAGCTTTTCCCCCTACGAGCAGTACTTC. Protein sequence: CASSFSPYEQYF. The full variable domain, its missing parts supplied by reference TRBV7-9 and TRBJ2-7, is DTGVSQNPRHKITKRGQNVTFRCDPISEHNRLYWYRQTLGQGPEFLTYFQNEAQLEKSRLLSDRFSAERPKGSFSTLEIQRTEQGDSAMYLCASSFSPYEQYFGPGTRLTVT.

DNA for the CDR3: TGTGCCAGCAGCTTGCCCCTAGCGGGAGCCACAGATACGCAGTATTTT. This gives the protein CASSLPLAGATDTQYF. The chain links TRBV5-6 to TRBJ2-3; 10 nucleotides line up with TRBD2. The CDR3 runs 16 residues. CDR1 SGHDT and CDR2 YYEEEE come from the germline V gene. V shed 1 base and J 2 bases; nucleotides not matched to a gene: 4.

This clonotype was observed a few times. The rearrangement joins TRBV15 to TRBJ1-4; D is undetermined. V was pared by 5 bases and J by 3 bases, with 10 bases between. The CDR3 is 14 amino acids. CDR1 is LNHNV and CDR2 is YYDKDF in the germline V gene (reference sequence). CDR3 protein: CATSPRGANEKLFF. The CDR3 DNA reads as TGTGCCACCAGCCCCCGAGGAGCTAATGAAAAACTGTTTTTT.